One sample yielded the 24 T cell receptor beta chains listed below, sequenced in a study of naive and memory T cell subsets. The SP2 primer and nested alpha and beta constant region primers amplified ligated cDNA in four rounds. TCRdb independently ran MiXCR on the 5' RACE reads; one entry per CDR3 protein. The sample shows 58,000 or so distinct CDR3 sequences, 7.6% of them seen only once. An oligonucleotide containing a UMI was ligated to the 3' end of TCR cDNA. The receptors were sampled from a female donor in good health.

V is TRBV5-3 and J is TRBJ2-5, with TRBD2 matching over 16 bases. TRBV5-3 is labeled an ORF, and its function is uncertain. Trimming cost V 6 bases and J 2 bases; bases outside gene matches: 13. This CDR3 is built from 19 residues. The chain's CDR3 is CARTKTPGTSGGDQETQYF. The DNA for the CDR3 is TGTGCCAGAACCAAGACTCCCGGGACTAGCGGGGGGGATCAAGAGACCCAGTACTTC.

This clonotype has ten or more counts. V gene TRBV20-1 combines with J gene TRBJ1-1, with D uncertain. V lost 6 bases to trimming and J lost 10 bases, with 18 bases between them. The CDR3 runs to 12 residues. In germline, CDR1 is DFQATT, CDR2 SNEGSKA (reference sequence). The CDR3, as DNA: TGCAGTGCCGCGATAGATTGGGTGCGAGCTTTCTTT. Its translation is CSAAIDWVRAFF.

This clonotype was recorded at least ten times. J is TRBJ1-2 and V is TRBV28; D is unclear. Looked up from germline, CDR1 is MDHEN and CDR2 is SYDVKM. This CDR3 is 12 amino acids long. Trimming took off 6 bases at V and 5 bases at J, with 10 bases between the two ends. The CDR3 bases are TGTGCCAGCAGCCGCGATGAATATGGCTACACCTTC. This gives the protein CASSRDEYGYTF.

This clonotype turned up a few times. The chain recombines TRBV2 with TRBJ1-3; no reliable D call. Germline V lookup: CDR1 SNHLY, CDR2 FYNNEI. Trimming took off 1 base at V and 0 bases at J, with 7 bases between the two ends. This CDR3 region has 15 residues. CDR3 coding DNA: TGTGCCAGCAGTGAAGGTATCGCCTCTGGAAACACCATATATTTT. Translating it yields CASSEGIASGNTIYF. The full variable domain, rest sourced from reference TRBV2 and TRBJ1-3, is EPEVTQTPSHQVTQMGQEVILRCVPISNHLYFYWYRQILGQKVEFLVSFYNNEISEKSEIFDDQFSVERPDGSNFTLKIRSTKLEDSAMYFCASSEGIASGNTIYFGEGSWLTVV.

With regard to this clonotype: A much bigger clone sits one base away, suggesting this may be a read error. The chain has TRBV20-1 and TRBJ1-1; D is ambiguous. The CDR3 runs 11 residues. CDR1 and CDR2 from the germline V gene are DFQATT and SNEGSKA (reference sequence). V was clipped by 3 bases and J by 4 bases, with 6 bases between them. The chain's CDR3 is CSASGFTEAFF. CDR3 sequence (DNA): TGCAGTGCTAGCGGGTTCACTGAAGCTTTCTTT.

This clonotype was seen repeatedly, ten times or more. Here the CDR3 reads CSAGVGAQETQYF. CDR3 coding DNA: TGCAGTGCTGGGGTGGGGGCCCAAGAGACCCAGTACTTC. The chain couples TRBV20-1 to TRBJ2-5, with D tentatively TRBD1 (6 bases). The CDR3 spans 13 residues. V was pared by 5 bases and J by 1 base, with 11 bases between. Per the germline V gene, CDR1 is DFQATT and CDR2 is SNEGSKA (reference sequence).

About this clonotype itself: A single base separates this from a much larger clone, so it may be a read error. V and J are TRBV12-3 or TRBV12-4 and TRBJ1-2, with TRBD1 as a possible D gene (6 bases). The CDR3 spans 13 residues. This CDR3 is CPSTSRGPRRLSF. The CDR3 coding sequence is TGTCCCAGCACCTCCCGGGGGCCACGGCGTTTGTCCTTC.

This clonotype was found a few times. V and J are TRBV11-3 and TRBJ1-1, with D hard to call. The CDR3 sequence is 13 residues long. Germline V gene sequence: CDR1 SGHNT, CDR2 YENEEA. Trimming pared 3 bases from V and 4 bases from J, leaving 9 bases between. The CDR3 coding sequence is TGTGCCAGCAGCTTCTCCCTAGTCACTGAAGCTTTCTTT. This gives the protein CASSFSLVTEAFF.

This clonotype was detected only a few times. The chain combines TRBV12-3 or TRBV12-4 with TRBJ2-5; 10 bases match TRBD1. V dropped 4 bases and J dropped 4; count of bases not matched to a gene: 3. The CDR3 spans 14 residues. CDR3 loop: CASSSTGGGETQYF. CDR3 nucleotide sequence: TGTGCCAGCAGTTCGACAGGGGGCGGAGAGACCCAGTACTTC.

The chain combines TRBV13 with TRBJ2-7; 10 bases line up with TRBD2. CDR3 size: 14 residues. Germline V gene data show CDR1 as PRHDT and CDR2 as FYEKMQ (reference sequence). The V segment lost 8 bases and the J segment 5 bases; nucleotides outside the gene matches: 9. CDR3 DNA: TGTGCCAGCCGAAGTAGCGGGGGGCCGGACGAGCAGTACTTC. Translating it yields CASRSSGGPDEQYF.

This clonotype has more than one count but fewer than ten. The V call is TRBV12-3 or TRBV12-4, the J call TRBJ1-2; D unclear. V gave up 2 bases and J gave up 4 bases, with 8 bases separating them. This CDR3 region has 13 residues. The CDR3 loop reads CASSLQSLYGYTF. For the CDR3, the DNA is TGTGCCAGCAGTTTACAGTCCCTCTATGGCTACACCTTC.

The V gene is TRBV7-2, the J gene TRBJ2-3, with 12 nucleotides matching TRBD2. This CDR3 has 16 amino acids. The V gene end was trimmed by 4 bases and the J gene end by 0 bases; junction bases not matched to a gene: 2. In germline, CDR1 is SGHTA, CDR2 FQGNSA. The CDR3 region has the DNA TGTGCCAGCAGCTATACTAGCGGGGGGAGCACAGATACGCAGTATTTT. As protein: CASSYTSGGSTDTQYF.

The V and J genes are TRBV6-6 and TRBJ2-7; D possibly corresponds to TRBD2 (6 bases). In germline, CDR1 is MNHNY, CDR2 SVGAGI (reference sequence). V was clipped by 6 bases and J by 3 bases, with 9 bases between them. The CDR3 loop spans 12 amino acids. CDR3 DNA sequence: TGTGCCAGCAGGGGGGGACGCTACGAGCAGTACTTC. This translates into CASRGGRYEQYF.

J is TRBJ2-7 and V is TRBV30; D is ambiguous. Germline V gene lookup returns CDR1 GTSNPN and CDR2 SVGIG (reference sequence). The CDR3 covers 12 residues. The V end was cut by 2 bases, the J end by 4 bases, with 9 bases between. The CDR3 DNA sequence: TGTGCCTGGAGTATCGACTTTTACGAGCAGTACTTC. As protein: CAWSIDFYEQYF.

This clonotype was seen at least ten times. The chain links TRBV6-5 to TRBJ2-1, with TRBD2 matching 10 bases. Germline V lookup: CDR1 MNHEY, CDR2 SVGAGI. The CDR3 has 15 amino acids. Germline trimming cut 6 bases from V and 13 bases from J; bases unmatched to any gene: 15. The CDR3 sequence is CASSPRGSGGAGQFF. DNA of the CDR3: TGTGCCAGCAGCCCACGGGGAAGCGGGGGGGCAGGACAGTTCTTC.

This clonotype was counted ten times or more. This sequence joins TRBV20-1 and TRBJ2-7; 9 bases fit TRBD2. Losses at the gene ends were 6 bases for V and 1 base for J; bases not matched to a gene: 7. This CDR3 is 14 amino acids long. The germline V gene encodes CDR1 DFQATT and CDR2 SNEGSKA (reference sequence). DNA for the CDR3: TGCAGTGCCAAAACGGGACTAGCTTCCTACGAGCAGTACTTC. Protein sequence: CSAKTGLASYEQYF.

The chain uses TRBV29-1 and TRBJ1-2; D is unclear. From germline, CDR1 is SQVTM and CDR2 ANQGSEA. CDR3 length equals 11 residues. Trimming cost V 0 bases and J 12 bases, with 11 bases left between them. This CDR3 is CSVEDTVHDTF. The CDR3 DNA reads as TGCAGCGTTGAAGATACAGTACACGACACCTTC. Supplemented by reference TRBV29-1 and TRBJ1-2, the full variable domain reads SAVISQKPSRDICQRGTSLTIQCQVDSQVTMMFWYRQQPGQSLTLIATANQGSEATYESGFVIDKFPISRPNLTFSTLTVSNMSPEDSSIYLCSVEDTVHDTFGSGTRLTVV.

The chain has TRBV7-2 and TRBJ2-5, with TRBD2 matching 7 bases. This CDR3 has 14 amino acids. V lost 3 bases and J lost 5; bases outside the gene matches: 6. Germline CDR1 reads SGHTA; CDR2 reads FQGNSA. The CDR3 reads CASSFSGRGETQYF. The CDR3 bases are TGTGCCAGCAGCTTTTCAGGGCGGGGGGAGACCCAGTACTTC.

In this sample, this clonotype turned up many times. This chain connects TRBV5-1 to TRBJ2-7; D may be TRBD1 or TRBD2 (5 bases each). V was pared by 3 bases and J by 8 bases, with 21 bases between. This CDR3 has 15 amino acids. Germline values: CDR1 SGHRS, CDR2 YFSETQ. CDR3 DNA: TGCGCCAGCAGCTCGTACGGGACGTCCGAGAGTAAGCAGTACTTC. It is translated as CASSSYGTSESKQYF.

This clonotype was recorded at least ten times. This chain connects TRBV19 to TRBJ2-3; D is unresolved. CDR1 is LNHDA and CDR2 is SQIVND in the germline V gene (reference sequence). Trimming removed 3 bases from V and 2 bases from J, with 9 bases in between. This CDR3 spans 14 amino acids. CDR3 in amino acids: CASSIGHTTDTQYF. CDR3 nucleotides: TGTGCCAGTAGTATCGGCCACACCACAGATACGCAGTATTTT.

At least ten counts were recorded for this clonotype. The chain joins TRBV11-2 to TRBJ1-1, with D maybe TRBD1 (5 bases). V was trimmed by 5 bases and J by 4 bases, leaving 14 bases between them. Per the germline V gene, CDR1 is SGHAT and CDR2 is FQNNGV. CDR3 length: 14 amino acids. The CDR3 bases are TGTGCCAGCAGCCGCTTCGGGGGACCCACTGAAGCTTTCTTT. Amino acids: CASSRFGGPTEAFF.

This clonotype has just a few counts. This chain joins TRBV7-9 and TRBJ1-4; 8 nucleotides match TRBD1. The CDR3 consists of 14 residues. V shed 3 bases and J 8 bases; nucleotides not matched to a gene: 5. CDR1 is SEHNR, CDR2 FQNEAQ, per germline (reference sequence). The CDR3 bases are TGTGCCAGCAGCTTCGACAGGGGACGGGAAAAACTGTTTTTT. Amino acids: CASSFDRGREKLFF.

This sequence joins TRBV4-3 and TRBJ1-1; the D is unclear. This CDR3 is 15 amino acids long. From germline, CDR1 is LGHNA and CDR2 YSLEER. V gave up 1 base and J gave up 1 base, with 10 bases separating them. Here the CDR3 reads CASSQGGTQNTEAFF. Written as DNA, the CDR3 is TGCGCCAGCAGCCAAGGCGGCACTCAGAACACTGAAGCTTTCTTT.

This clonotype was recorded a few times. The V call is TRBV20-1, the J call TRBJ2-3; D gene unclear. Trimming left V 5 bases short and J 4 bases short, with 16 bases between. CDR3 size: 14 residues. The V gene's germline CDR1 is DFQATT and CDR2 SNEGSKA (reference sequence). CDR3 sequence: CSAFFQSGPDTQYF. The CDR3 DNA follows: TGCAGTGCTTTCTTCCAGAGTGGCCCAGATACGCAGTATTTT.